This T cell receptor (beta chain) was documented in a study of blood T cell repertoires in COVID-19. As for the study in general: COVID-19 samples, acute and convalescent, were from the United States, Italy and Spain. Sources were T cells, B-cell-depleted T cells, or PBMCs; the material itself was cDNA or gDNA.

Authors' processing steps: Reference gene primer amplification in the assay estimated nucleated cell counts. Repertoires were generated with immunoSEQ multiplex PCR, while TCRdb's copy carries only in-frame clones and drops some. V and J calls and clone size are copied from that table; D and trimming were computed from the DNA. The data hold roughly 70,000 clones, with roughly nine tenths observed a single time. The sequencing input was peripheral blood. The TCR was taken from an older man with active COVID-19.

CDR3 residues: CASSPGTSGTYEQYF. The CDR3 nucleotides read TGTGCCAGCAGCCCCGGGACTAGCGGGACCTACGAGCAGTACTTC. V is TRBV11-3 and J is TRBJ2-7; 13 bases are a match to TRBD2. This CDR3 has 15 amino acids. Germline loops: CDR1 SGHNT, CDR2 YENEEA. After removal of 5 bases from V and 2 bases from J, the junction contained 3 bases not matched to a gene.